This entry is about one TCR beta chain. This clonotype was observed many times. The antigen it recognizes is unknown. No much larger clonotype is one base removed from it; base qualities were not supplied. The CDR3, from cysteine to phenylalanine, totals 16 residues. Only the CDR3 portion is preserved as DNA: 48 bases, with reading frame beginning at the first base. CDR1 and CDR2, per the germline V gene, are MGHRA and YSYEKL. V and J lose 6 bases and 0 bases, and a span of 12 bases separates them. This entry is derived from a study of early T cells in non-severe SARS-CoV-2 infection (dated by TCRdb to the early 2020s). General notes on the study: Bulk RNA from unsorted whole blood was used for TCR sequencing, so alpha and beta chains could not be paired.

General study outcomes and caveats: VDJdb matching was skewed toward anti-spike CD8 responses and likely underestimated virus-specific expansions by missing private and CD4 specificities.

This was a case-control study nested in a cohort of healthcare workers in London, UK, who had nasopharyngeal swab PCR tests and blood samples taken every week. Healthcare workers were recruited between 23 and 31 March 2020, during the week of the UK lockdown, and were followed weekly for up to roughly 15 weeks. The library was generated by 5' RACE. Sequencing instrument: NextSeq 500. The TCR library protocol attached unique molecular identifiers to individual cDNA molecules to correct for sequencing error and PCR bias. Both TCR alpha and beta chains were sequenced, and tight co-correlation was observed between alpha and beta sequence abundances in each sample. The authors' analysis ran thus. Decombinator V4 was used to annotate TCR sequences for V gene, J gene and CDR3. Expanded TCRs were defined as changing significantly between any two time points under a Poisson model with p below 0.0001. TCR abundances were normalised to the total number of TCRs sequenced per sample and were expressed as counts per million. TRAV1-2 paired with TRAJ12, TRAJ20 or TRAJ33 defined MAIT TCRs, while TRAV10 paired with TRAJ18 defined iNKT TCRs. VDJdb, accessed 1 November 2021, was searched for CMV, EBV and SARS-CoV-2 annotated TCRs, excluding TCRs annotated for multiple antigens. Using fastp at Q25 and MiXCR, TCRdb reprocessed the public reads and kept productive beta chains. Rows merge per CDR3 protein into single entries with the most common DNA and genes. It is TCRdb's table, rather than the study itself, that gives the V and J calls and clone size. A total of some 80,000 distinct CDR3 sequences appear in this sample, 12% of them only once. The ten largest clones add up to around 15% of the sample.

The rearranged segments are TRBV4-1 and TRBJ2-6, with no confident D gene call. The TCR comes from an adult who was a healthcare worker with PCR-confirmed SARS-CoV-2 infection or an uninfected control (not recorded which). The donor label of this sample is uncertain. Sequences were derived from whole blood, sampled at baseline. The nucleotide sequence is TGCGCCAGCAGACCAACGGTCGGCTCTGGGGCCAACGTCCTGACTTTC. This yields the protein CASRPTVGSGANVLTF.